These 3 T cell receptor beta chains were all obtained from the same sample, sequenced in a study of blood T cell repertoires in COVID-19. Clones were sequenced by immunoSEQ multiplex PCR, and TCRdb holds only the in-frame ones, with some missing. The sample lists approximately 80,000 clones; 82% were seen once. Sample: peripheral blood. The source of these receptors is a human donor in a cohort sampled during active COVID-19.

The CDR3: CASSFITGSNQPQHF. The CDR3 coding sequence is TGTGCCAGCAGTTTTATTACAGGGAGCAATCAGCCCCAGCATTTT. This chain connects TRBV6-5 to TRBJ1-5; perhaps TRBD1 as D (6 bases). Deletions cut 4 bases from V and 1 base from J, with 11 bases between. The CDR3 is made up of 15 amino acids. Looked up from germline, CDR1 is MNHEY and CDR2 is SVGAGI.

The CDR3 region is CASTGQILNQPQHF. DNA of the CDR3: TGTGCCAGCACTGGACAGATACTCAATCAGCCCCAGCATTTT. The chain carries TRBV2 and TRBJ1-5, with a weak D call TRBD1 (6 bases). This CDR3 is built from 14 residues. With 7 bases removed from V and 3 bases from J, the gap between germline ends came to 13 bases. The germline V gene encodes CDR1 SNHLY and CDR2 FYNNEI.

The chain links TRBV4-2 to TRBJ2-5; D ambiguous. The CDR3 spans 15 residues. Germline CDR1 reads LGHNA; CDR2 reads YNFKEQ. V gave up 4 bases and J gave up 2 bases, with 14 bases separating them. Here the CDR3 DNA reads TGTGCCAGCAGCCCAAACGGTCAGGATCAAGAGACCCAGTACTTC. Encoded protein: CASSPNGQDQETQYF.